This T cell receptor (beta chain) came from a study of CD8 T cells in ankylosing spondylitis. With 0 bases clipped from V and 5 bases from J, the junction kept 5 bases outside the gene matches. The CDR3 loop spans 15 amino acids. Germline assignment: CDR1 SGHRS and CDR2 YFSETQ. Concerning this clonotype itself: Its target is unknown.

Whole-study findings and limits: Disease-linked clones were reportedly significantly enriched in matched ankylosing spondylitis synovial fluid. Disease-linked clones, CD8+, were relatively rare in peripheral blood. Earlier literature documents some of the motif variants in reactive arthritis synovial fluid and blood. A motif in TCR beta, a set of fewer than ten highly homologous variants, appeared characteristic of ankylosing spondylitis blood.

With molecular barcodes, quantitative 5'-RACE was used to make the TCR beta libraries. TCRdb reanalysed the 5' RACE reads using MiXCR and keeps one entry per CDR3 protein. In the table there are 750,000 to 850,000 distinct CDR3 sequences, about 12% of which are singletons. Specimen: blood, either unsorted or a sorted T cell fraction (not recorded which). The J gene is TRBJ1-5, the V gene TRBV5-1; 7 nucleotides match TRBD1. This TCR was sampled from a male donor with ankylosing spondylitis. The DNA for the CDR3 is TGCGCCAGCAGCTTGGCAGGGGGTTCCTATCAGCCCCAGCATTTT. Its translation is CASSLAGGSYQPQHF.